A selection of T cell receptor beta chains follows, all from one sample in a study of cytotoxic CD8 clonotypes in ibrutinib-treated CLL. The repertoire was sequenced with immunoSEQ multiplex PCR; TCRdb's copy has only in-frame clones and lacks some. The sample carries about 76,000 clones, around four fifths recorded once. Specimen: PBMCs, collected after 24 months of ibrutinib treatment. These receptors came from a human donor with chronic lymphocytic leukemia. Each CDR3 is given with its conserved first and last residue. D genes are given only for firm matches.

CDR3	DNA	J	V	D	length
CASSGWDSRDEQYF	TGCGCCAGCAGCGGGTGGGACAGCCGGGACGAGCAGTACTTC	TRBJ2-7	TRBV5-1	TRBD1	14
CAISEPGGGQPQHF	TGTGCCATCAGTGAGCCAGGGGGCGGTCAGCCCCAGCATTTT	TRBJ1-5	TRBV10-3	TRBD1	14
CAISEPLAGVTDTQYF	TGTGCCATCAGTGAGCCGCTAGCGGGAGTGACAGATACGCAGTATTTT	TRBJ2-3	TRBV10-3	TRBD2	16
CASSRLAGTYNEQFF	TGTGCCAGCAGCCGACTAGCGGGTACCTACAATGAGCAGTTCTTC	TRBJ2-1	TRBV7-2	TRBD2	15
CASSVTGFSYEQYF	TGTGCCAGCAGTGTGACAGGATTCTCCTACGAGCAGTACTTC	TRBJ2-7	TRBV27	.	14
CASSTEQRGTGTYEQYF	TGTGCCAGTAGTACCGAACAAAGGGGGACAGGTACCTACGAGCAGTACTTC	TRBJ2-7	TRBV19	TRBD1	17
CASSPRLAGFASSYEQYF	TGTGCCAGCAGCCCCCGGCTAGCGGGGTTTGCTAGCTCCTACGAGCAGTACTTC	TRBJ2-7	TRBV9	TRBD2	18
CASSSDRQGFYGYTF	TGTGCCAGTAGTAGCGATCGACAGGGTTTCTATGGCTACACCTTC	TRBJ1-2	TRBV19	TRBD1	15
CASSFRGGYTF	TGTGCCAGCAGTTTCCGTGGTGGCTACACCTTC	TRBJ1-2	TRBV6-5	.	11
CASSDPIAGAVGDTQYF	TGTGCCAGCAGTGACCCAATAGCGGGAGCGGTAGGAGATACGCAGTATTTT	TRBJ2-3	TRBV2	TRBD2	17
CASSNRDTDGYTF	TGTGCCAGCAGCAACCGGGACACTGATGGCTACACCTTC	TRBJ1-2	TRBV7-2	.	13
CSAVGQGFGNTIYF	TGCAGCGCAGTGGGACAGGGCTTTGGAAACACCATATATTTT	TRBJ1-3	TRBV29-1	TRBD1	14